A single sample gave rise to the 4 T cell receptor beta chains below, sequenced in a study of blood T cell repertoires in COVID-19. TCRdb's table, derived via immunoSEQ multiplex PCR, lists solely in-frame clones and lacks some. The sample has approximately 300,000 clones, more than 70% seen once; the top ten hold 5.3%. Sequenced sample: PBMCs or T cells enriched from blood (not recorded which). These receptors were taken from a woman aged 25 to 39 who had recovered from COVID-19.

This clone was seen once. The chain couples TRBV5-5 to TRBJ1-2; the match to TRBD1 covers 7 bases. The CDR3 runs 16 residues. Unmatched junction bases numbered 7, after V lost 0 bases and J lost 2 bases. Germline CDR1 and CDR2: SGHKS and YYEKEE (reference sequence). The CDR3 is CASSLVPLTGNYGYTF. CDR3 bases: TGTGCCAGCAGCTTGGTACCCCTGACAGGGAACTATGGCTACACCTTC.

The CDR3 loop is CAWSAVDRSVSYEQYF. DNA of the CDR3: TGTGCCTGGAGTGCTGTGGACAGGAGTGTTTCCTACGAGCAGTACTTC. The V and J genes are TRBV30 and TRBJ2-7; TRBD1 matches at 7 bases. CDR1 GTSNPN and CDR2 SVGIG come from the germline V gene (reference sequence). The CDR3 extends over 16 amino acids. V lost 1 base, J lost 1 base, and 10 bases stayed unmatched.

V and J are TRBV2 and TRBJ2-7; no definite D call. CDR1 is SNHLY and CDR2 is FYNNEI in the germline V gene. The CDR3 runs 13 residues. Deletions cut 4 bases from V and 4 bases from J, with 11 bases between. The CDR3 DNA reads as TGTGCCAGCAGTGTTGAGGAACCTTACGAGCAGTACTTC. Encoded protein: CASSVEEPYEQYF.

This clone turned up a few times. The J gene is TRBJ1-6, the V gene TRBV12-3 or TRBV12-4; unclear D gene. The CDR3 is 12 residues long. V dropped 4 bases and J dropped 9 bases, with 7 bases sitting between them. CDR3 bases: TGTGCCAGCAGTTCTCCCCCTTCACCCCTCCACTTT. Translation gives CASSSPPSPLHF.